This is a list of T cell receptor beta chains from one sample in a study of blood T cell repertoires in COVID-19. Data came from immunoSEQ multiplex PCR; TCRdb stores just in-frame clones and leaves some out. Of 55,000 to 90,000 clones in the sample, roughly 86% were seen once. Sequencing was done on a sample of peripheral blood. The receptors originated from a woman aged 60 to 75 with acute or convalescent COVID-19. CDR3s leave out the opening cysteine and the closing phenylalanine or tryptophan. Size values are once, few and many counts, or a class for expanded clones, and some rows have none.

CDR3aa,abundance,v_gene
ASSGTSAGSYNEQF,.,TRBV5-1
ASSQGGRLYQPQH,few,TRBV3-1/TRBV3-2
ASSPGQGGGEQY,.,TRBV19
AISDGGGQETQY,.,TRBV10-3
ASSHGMNTEAF,.,TRBV3-1/TRBV3-2
ARREGTDTQY,.,TRBV2
ATEGQGGTYEQY,.,TRBV28
ASSLTGSGELF,.,TRBV5-5
ASSFPTGSSYEQY,.,TRBV7-2
ASSLGGSGNTIY,.,TRBV7-9
ASSPLTQGATGNTIY,.,TRBV5-1
SASPRRSSYEQY,.,TRBV20-1
ASSLGRSGYEQF,.,TRBV11-2
ASSPGRAHVNTEAF,.,TRBV5-4
ASSEASGGNEQY,medium-sized,TRBV6-1
ASSPSGTPNSPLH,.,TRBV18
ASSLEGQISEKLF,once,TRBV7-9
SASPGRGVTEQY,.,TRBV20-1
ASSLHTGSEGYT,.,TRBV28
ASTPGFARGQVNYGYT,.,TRBV7-8
ASSSDVDRPGNTIY,.,TRBV5-1
ASSFRTGQPGANVLT,.,TRBV5-6
ASSLGGGSNQPQH,few,TRBV6-5
ASSLEAGSNQPQH,.,TRBV5-4
ASSLGQGGSPLH,.,TRBV7-6
ASSQEGTGNYGYT,once,TRBV4-2
ASSEGFKNIQY,.,TRBV2
ASSPGQTSEAF,.,TRBV6-1
ASSYPGQGYEQY,few,TRBV5-4
ASSNNRVNANYGYT,.,TRBV21-1
ASSLQQGMGTEAF,.,TRBV18
ATSIIRGSGNTIY,.,TRBV15
ASSGTGGFTDTQY,.,TRBV3-1/TRBV3-2
ASSQDHLAGEY,.,TRBV3-1/TRBV3-2
ASSTGDSLDSPDY,.,TRBV21-1
ATGLYNEQF,.,TRBV12-3/TRBV12-4
ASLRGLGTEAF,.,TRBV10-2
ASSFRRRGEAF,.,TRBV12-3/TRBV12-4
ASSQLGTTYEQY,.,TRBV27
ASSPPGRNQPQH,.,TRBV25-1
AWTPDRGNYGYT,.,TRBV30
ASTPGTGRMNTEAF,.,TRBV27
ASSQGDRIMKKLF,.,TRBV3-1/TRBV3-2
ASSTPRTGSRSDNSPLH,few,TRBV5-6
ASSPTDRGIGTYEQY,.,TRBV19
ASSPGTSVSDTQY,.,TRBV27
ASSLELAGGQSTDTQY,once,TRBV5-4
ASSRRTGGLTDTQY,.,TRBV7-6
ASSPTFGGGRDTEAF,.,TRBV18
ASSLDQGTDTQY,.,TRBV5-1
ASSPEYPPLNEKLF,.,TRBV4-1
ASSPGTHYEQY,.,TRBV5-6
ASSTTESSYEQY,.,TRBV19